Following are 32 T cell receptor beta chains from one sample sequenced in a study of control samples from healthy donors and cancer patients (dated by TCRdb to about 2020). The library came from the immunoSEQ multiplex PCR assay. This immuneACCESS table, as held by TCRdb, lists in-frame sequences with V and J called but not all clones. Of the missing ones, under half trace to an unresolved V gene in checked studies; the others have no known cause. The sample has around 12,000 clones on record, around 94% of them singletons. The top ten hold 13% to 15% of the sample. Sample: PBMCs. These receptor sequences come from a man older than 75 with lung cancer.

V and J are TRBV7-2 and TRBJ2-5; TRBD1 agrees at 11 bases. This CDR3 comprises 14 residues. V lost 5 bases, J lost 5 bases, and 4 bases stayed unmatched. Germline V gives CDR1 SGHTA, CDR2 FQGNSA. The CDR3: CASSRTGGLETQYF. CDR3 DNA: TGTGCCAGCAGCCGGACAGGGGGCCTGGAGACCCAGTACTTC.

This chain uses TRBV7-2 with TRBJ1-2, with D unclear. Trimming took 2 bases from V and 2 from J, leaving 6 bases between them. CDR1 and CDR2 from the germline V gene are SGHTA and FQGNSA. The CDR3 consists of 13 residues. The CDR3 nucleotides are TGTGCCAGCAGCTTATCTACCAACTATGGCTACACCTTC. Its protein is CASSLSTNYGYTF.

The genes are TRBV9 and TRBJ1-1, with 8 nucleotides matching TRBD1. Trimming removed 2 bases from V and 6 bases from J; junction bases left unmatched: 9. The CDR3 runs 15 residues. Germline-derived CDR1 and CDR2 are SGDLS and YYNGEE. Written as DNA, the CDR3 is TGTGCCAGCAGCGTTACTCTCCAGGGGGCGGCTGAAGCTTTCTTT. Its protein is CASSVTLQGAAEAFF.

This chain links TRBV5-1 with TRBJ2-2; 9 bases fit TRBD1. The CDR3 loop spans 15 amino acids. Germline CDR1 reads SGHRS; CDR2 reads YFSETQ. Trimming took 2 bases from V and 3 from J; bases not matched to a gene: 2. The CDR3 DNA follows: TGCGCCAGCAGCTTTCGGACAGGGGACACCGGGGAGCTGTTTTTT. Its translation is CASSFRTGDTGELFF.

The gene calls are TRBV9 and TRBJ1-4; D possibly corresponds to TRBD1 (6 bases). Trimming left V 3 bases short and J 5 bases short, with 11 bases between. The CDR3 consists of 14 residues. Germline V gene data show CDR1 as SGDLS and CDR2 as YYNGEE. The CDR3 loop is CASSARGGNEKLFF. The CDR3, as DNA: TGTGCCAGCAGCGCGCGAGGGGGGAATGAAAAACTGTTTTTT.

The chain links TRBV6-2 or TRBV6-3 to TRBJ2-7; TRBD2 might be the D (6 bases). Germline values: CDR1 MNHEY, CDR2 SVGEGT. This CDR3 contains 16 residues. V lost 2 bases, J lost 2 bases, and 16 bases lay in between. The CDR3 protein is CASSYPNQRATYEQYF. The CDR3 DNA is TGTGCCAGCAGTTACCCTAATCAGCGGGCCACCTACGAGCAGTACTTC.

The genes are TRBV7-6 and TRBJ1-1; 11 bases are a match to TRBD1. Germline CDR1 and CDR2: SGHVS and FNYEAQ. J lost 10 bases, V lost 5 bases, and 12 bases had no gene match. The CDR3 runs 15 residues. In nucleotides, the CDR3 is TGTGCCAGCAGCCCACCGGGACAGGGGGTCCCCCTAGCTTTCTTT. This translates into CASSPPGQGVPLAFF.

The chain joins TRBV11-3 to TRBJ1-3; 7 bases map to TRBD1. The CDR3 sequence is 15 residues long. Trimming removed 5 bases from V and 4 bases from J; junction bases left unmatched: 8. From germline, CDR1 is SGHNT and CDR2 YENEEA. The CDR3 is CASSGTGTAGNTIYF. CDR3 coding DNA: TGTGCCAGCAGCGGTACCGGGACAGCCGGAAACACCATATATTTT.

V gene TRBV28 combines with J gene TRBJ1-1, with a tentative D call TRBD1 (6 bases). CDR1 is MDHEN, CDR2 SYDVKM, per germline. The CDR3 contains 15 residues. V was pared by 3 bases and J by 1 base, with 12 bases between. CDR3 DNA: TGTGCCAGCAGTTTCGGGGGGCGTGGGAACACTGAAGCTTTCTTT. Translating it yields CASSFGGRGNTEAFF.

This chain uses TRBV28 with TRBJ1-5, with unresolved D. Per the germline V gene, CDR1 is MDHEN and CDR2 is SYDVKM. Trimming left V 11 bases short and J 5 bases short, with 7 bases between. The CDR3 extends over 10 amino acids. The CDR3 loop reads CASGYQPQHF. CDR3 DNA sequence: TGTGCCTCGGGTTATCAGCCCCAGCATTTT.

About this clone: This specimen includes other DNA sequences encoding the same CDR3. This sequence joins TRBV5-1 and TRBJ1-2; D remains unclear. Germline-derived CDR1 and CDR2 are SGHRS and YFSETQ. The CDR3 covers 13 residues. V gave up 0 bases and J gave up 6 bases, with 9 bases separating them. As DNA, the CDR3 is TGCGCCAGCAGCTTGGCAGGTCGCGATGGCTACACCTTC. Residues: CASSLAGRDGYTF. The variable domain in full, completed from reference TRBV5-1 and TRBJ1-2, reads KAGVTQTPRYLIKTRGQQVTLSCSPISGHRSVSWYQQTPGQGLQFLFEYFSETQRNKGNFPGRFSGRQFSNSRSEMNVSTLELGDSALYLCASSLAGRDGYTFGSGTRLTVV.

The chain links TRBV5-6 to TRBJ2-3, with D tentatively TRBD2 (5 bases). The CDR3 has 15 residues. CDR1 is SGHDT, CDR2 YYEEEE, per germline. V dropped 4 bases and J dropped 8 bases, with 20 bases sitting between them. CDR3 region: CASSPRLTGEGTQYF. CDR3 sequence (DNA): TGTGCCAGCAGCCCTCGACTAACCGGAGAAGGTACGCAGTATTTT.

The V call is TRBV6-1, the J call TRBJ1-2; 7 positions agree with TRBD1. The V gene's germline CDR1 is MNHNS and CDR2 SASEGT. The CDR3 is 13 residues long. V was pared by 1 base and J by 7 bases, with 3 bases of the junction left unmatched. This CDR3 is CASSEGRGSGYTF. In DNA form, the CDR3 reads TGTGCCAGCAGTGAAGGCAGGGGGTCTGGCTACACCTTC.

This clone is a singleton in its sample. The chain combines TRBV2 with TRBJ2-1; D not resolved. From germline, CDR1 is SNHLY and CDR2 FYNNEI. The V gene lost 7 bases and the J gene lost 3 bases, with 13 bases spanning the gap. The CDR3 is 14 amino acids. CDR3 nucleotides: TGTGCCAGCACCCAAGAGTCCTACTACAATGAGCAGTTCTTC. Residues: CASTQESYYNEQFF.

The chain recombines TRBV5-1 with TRBJ1-6; 7 bases fit TRBD1. Germline trimming cut 0 bases from V and 6 bases from J; bases unmatched to any gene: 3. The CDR3 extends over 15 amino acids. The germline V gene encodes CDR1 SGHRS and CDR2 YFSETQ. CDR3 DNA sequence: TGCGCCAGCAGCTTGGTGGGGACAGCTAATTCACCCCTCCACTTT. Its translation is CASSLVGTANSPLHF.

The genes are TRBV5-1 and TRBJ1-5; D unclear. This CDR3 spans 14 amino acids. The germline CDR1 and CDR2 sequences are SGHRS and YFSETQ. Trimming left V 4 bases short and J 7 bases short, with 15 bases between. The CDR3 DNA reads TGCGCCAGCAGCCGCTCCGGAGGGCGGCAGCCCCAGCATTTT. Translating it yields CASSRSGGRQPQHF. Variable domain in full (rest from reference TRBV5-1 and TRBJ1-5): KAGVTQTPRYLIKTRGQQVTLSCSPISGHRSVSWYQQTPGQGLQFLFEYFSETQRNKGNFPGRFSGRQFSNSRSEMNVSTLELGDSALYLCASSRSGGRQPQHFGDGTRLSIL.

The rearrangement joins TRBV24-1 to TRBJ2-2, with D perhaps TRBD1 (6 bases). Germline CDR1 and CDR2: KGHDR and SFDVKD. V dropped 6 bases and J dropped 3 bases, with 13 bases sitting between them. The CDR3 has 15 residues. In nucleotides, the CDR3 is TGTGCCACCAGTCCTACAGGGTCCTACACCGGGGAGCTGTTTTTT. Translating it yields CATSPTGSYTGELFF.

The J gene is TRBJ2-7, the V gene TRBV7-9; a possible D gene is TRBD2 (6 bases). Germline CDR1 is SEHNR and CDR2 is FQNEAQ (reference sequence). CDR3 length: 15 amino acids. V lost 1 base and J 3 bases, leaving 13 bases between the germline ends. This CDR3 reads CASSLGGGANYEQYF. CDR3 DNA: TGTGCCAGCAGCTTAGGAGGAGGGGCGAACTACGAGCAGTACTTC.

V gene TRBV5-1 combines with J gene TRBJ1-2, with D tentatively TRBD1 (5 bases). The CDR3 length is 14 residues. CDR1 is SGHRS and CDR2 is YFSETQ in the germline V gene. Trimming cost V 4 bases and J 8 bases, with 18 bases left between them. CDR3 in DNA: TGCGCCAGCAGCCCCACGCAGGGAGATAGAGGCTACACCTTC. Translated: CASSPTQGDRGYTF.

The chain couples TRBV2 to TRBJ2-1; 16 bases map to TRBD2. The CDR3 has 19 amino acids. The J segment lost 7 bases and the V segment lost 7 bases, leaving 16 bases of the junction unmatched. Germline V CDR1 and CDR2: SNHLY, FYNNEI. The CDR3 is CASIFPGLAGGYQKNEQFF. CDR3 sequence (DNA): TGTGCCAGCATATTCCCGGGACTAGCGGGGGGGTATCAAAAAAATGAGCAGTTCTTC.

The CDR3, as DNA: TGTGCCAGCAGCCCTTCACGGGGAGGGGGTACGCAGTATTTT. Its protein is CASSPSRGGGTQYF. The chain has TRBV3-1 (or the pseudogene TRBV3-2) and TRBJ2-3; D might be TRBD2 (7 bases). Deletions cut 4 bases from V and 8 bases from J, with 16 bases between. Germline assignment: CDR1 LGHDT and CDR2 YNNKEL (reference sequence). This CDR3 is built from 14 residues.

Remarks on this clone: Other DNA sequences in this specimen translate into the identical CDR3. This chain links TRBV7-6 with TRBJ1-4; D is perhaps TRBD1 (5 bases). The V gene's germline CDR1 is SGHVS and CDR2 FNYEAQ. V lost 5 bases to trimming and J lost 1 base, with 14 bases between them. The CDR3 is made up of 16 amino acids. The CDR3 protein is CASSPRTGGTNEKLFF. CDR3 nucleotide sequence: TGTGCCAGCAGCCCCAGGACGGGGGGAACTAATGAAAAACTGTTTTTT.

This chain uses TRBV11-2 with TRBJ2-3, with TRBD1 as a possible D gene (5 bases). Germline V lookup: CDR1 SGHAT, CDR2 FQNNGV. The CDR3 has 15 amino acids. The germline V and J ends were trimmed by 1 base and 0 bases, with 8 bases remaining between them. CDR3: CASSLAGSSTDTQYF. The CDR3 bases are TGTGCCAGCAGCTTAGCAGGGTCTAGCACAGATACGCAGTATTTT.

The genes are TRBV6-5 and TRBJ1-2, with a weak D call TRBD1 (5 bases). V gave up 7 bases and J gave up 6 bases, with 21 bases separating them. CDR3 length equals 15 residues. The germline V gene has CDR1 MNHEY and CDR2 SVGAGI. CDR3: CASNSGGGEEDGYTF. CDR3 coding DNA: TGTGCCAGCAACTCGGGGGGAGGGGAGGAGGATGGCTACACCTTC.

The V gene is TRBV7-2, the J gene TRBJ2-5; D tentatively fits TRBD1 or TRBD2 (7 bases each). In germline, CDR1 is SGHTA, CDR2 FQGNSA. The CDR3 totals 17 residues. With 4 bases removed from V and 5 bases from J, the gap between germline ends came to 23 bases. CDR3 loop: CASSSTGPGGGAETQYF. The DNA of the CDR3 is TGTGCCAGCAGCTCAACGGGGCCAGGGGGGGGCGCGGAGACCCAGTACTTC. Full variable domain (remainder filled in from reference TRBV7-2 and TRBJ2-5): GAGVSQSPSNKVTEKGKDVELRCDPISGHTALYWYRQSLGQGLEFLIYFQGNSAPDKSGLPSDRFSAERTGGSVSTLTIQRTQQEDSAVYLCASSSTGPGGGAETQYFGPGTRLLVL.

The chain is built from TRBV21-1 and TRBJ1-1; the tabulated D call, TRBD1, remains unverified against the DNA. TRBV21-1 is reported as a pseudogene. This CDR3 is 14 amino acids long. The CDR3 region is CASSKVRGHTEAFF. CDR3 DNA sequence: TGTGCCAGCAGCAAAGTCAGGGGGCACACTGAAGCTTTCTTT.

This sequence joins TRBV24-1 and TRBJ2-2, with 16 positions matching TRBD2. The CDR3 covers 20 residues. Germline CDR1 is KGHDR and CDR2 is SFDVKD. J gave up 0 bases and V 5 bases, and 8 bases lay outside the gene matches. Here the CDR3 DNA reads TGTGCCACCAGTGGCCAGGGACTAGCGGGGGGGCCATCGAACACCGGGGAGCTGTTTTTT. Translation: CATSGQGLAGGPSNTGELFF.

Concerning this clone: This specimen includes other DNA sequences encoding the same CDR3. The CDR3 loop is CATSDFGQGNTGELFF. In nucleotides, the CDR3 is TGTGCCACCAGTGATTTCGGGCAGGGGAACACCGGGGAGCTGTTTTTT. The chain links TRBV24-1 to TRBJ2-2; D might be TRBD1 (5 bases). Trimming pared 1 base from V and 1 base from J, leaving 9 bases between. This CDR3 spans 16 amino acids. The germline V gene encodes CDR1 KGHDR and CDR2 SFDVKD.

V and J are TRBV3-1 (or the pseudogene TRBV3-2) and TRBJ2-3; TRBD2 aligns across 11 bases. The CDR3 contains 16 residues. V dropped 4 bases and J dropped 2; count of bases not matched to a gene: 5. Germline V CDR1 and CDR2: LGHDT, YNNKEL (reference sequence). CDR3 loop: CASSRGLAASTDTQYF. CDR3 nucleotide sequence: TGTGCCAGCAGCCGGGGACTAGCGGCCTCCACAGATACGCAGTATTTT.

The V call is TRBV3-1 (or the pseudogene TRBV3-2), the J call TRBJ2-5, with D possibly being TRBD2 (5 bases). Germline CDR1 is LGHDT and CDR2 is YNNKEL (reference sequence). Trimming left V 4 bases short and J 5 bases short, with 23 bases between. The CDR3 consists of 17 residues. The CDR3 region has the DNA TGTGCCAGCAGCCCACAACAGCGGATCCAACTTTGGGAGACCCAGTACTTC. This gives the protein CASSPQQRIQLWETQYF.

The chain joins TRBV3-1 (or the pseudogene TRBV3-2) to TRBJ2-2, with a possible D match to TRBD2 (6 bases). This CDR3 contains 13 residues. Germline CDR1 reads LGHDT; CDR2 reads YNNKEL (reference sequence). Trimming took off 4 bases at V and 6 bases at J, with 9 bases between the two ends. CDR3 in amino acids: CASSPGTAGELFF. CDR3 nucleotide sequence: TGTGCCAGCAGCCCCGGGACTGCCGGGGAGCTGTTTTTT.

CDR3 sequence reads: CASSYAAGGNGELFF. CDR3 nucleotides: TGTGCCAGCAGTTACGCGGCAGGAGGGAACGGGGAGCTGTTTTTT. The V gene is TRBV6-5, the J gene TRBJ2-2; the D gene is possibly TRBD2 (6 bases). Germline V gene data show CDR1 as MNHEY and CDR2 as SVGAGI. V lost 2 bases, J lost 7 bases, and 14 bases lay in between. The CDR3 loop spans 15 amino acids.